Listed below are T cell receptor beta chains from one sample, sequenced in a study of patients and donors after allogeneic stem cell transplantation. TCRdb reprocessed the RT-PCR reads via MiXCR and lists one record per CDR3 protein. The sample yields 37,000 or so distinct CDR3 sequences, 25% to 40% seen once. The sample consisted of blood, either unsorted or a sorted T cell fraction (not recorded which). The receptors derive from a human donor who was either an allogeneic HSCT recipient or a stem cell or donor lymphocyte infusion donor (not recorded which). It is not recorded whose cells these are; they may come from a transplant donor. The CDR3 runs from the conserved cysteine through the conserved F or W. The D gene is left open where the match is weak. Size tells how often a clone was seen (once, few, many) or the class of an expanded clone, and some rows leave it out.

clone size: few; J gene: TRBJ1-1; V gene: TRBV5-5; D gene: .; CDR3 protein: CASSNRRDTEAFF; CDR3 DNA: TGTGCCAGCAGCAATAGACGGGACACTGAAGCTTTCTTT
clone size: .; J gene: TRBJ2-7; V gene: TRBV28; D gene: TRBD1; CDR3 protein: CASSPPLTGKYYEQYF; CDR3 DNA: TGTGCCAGCAGTCCTCCCCTGACAGGGAAGTACTACGAGCAGTACTTC
clone size: few; J gene: TRBJ2-7; V gene: TRBV29-1; D gene: TRBD1; CDR3 protein: CSVVGQDSSYEQYF; CDR3 DNA: TGCAGCGTGGTGGGACAGGACTCCTCCTACGAGCAGTACTTC
clone size: .; J gene: TRBJ2-1; V gene: TRBV9; D gene: TRBD2; CDR3 protein: CASSPPGLAAYNEQFF; CDR3 DNA: TGTGCCAGCAGTCCCCCAGGACTAGCGGCTTACAATGAGCAGTTCTTC
clone size: few; J gene: TRBJ1-5; V gene: TRBV4-3; D gene: .; CDR3 protein: CASSQVGPGLGHQPQHF; CDR3 DNA: TGCGCCAGCAGCCAAGTCGGACCGGGACTCGGCCATCAGCCCCAGCATTTT
clone size: .; J gene: TRBJ2-7; V gene: TRBV6-6; D gene: .; CDR3 protein: CASSYWSPEAYEQYF; CDR3 DNA: TGTGCCAGCAGTTACTGGTCCCCCGAAGCCTACGAGCAGTACTTC
clone size: .; J gene: TRBJ2-3; V gene: TRBV14; D gene: .; CDR3 protein: CASSQDHTDFMDTQYF; CDR3 DNA: TGTGCCAGCAGCCAAGATCACACGGACTTCATGGATACGCAGTATTTT
clone size: few; J gene: TRBJ1-6; V gene: TRBV7-9; D gene: .; CDR3 protein: CASSLEGVLSSPLHF; CDR3 DNA: TGTGCCAGCAGCTTAGAGGGAGTGCTCAGTTCACCCCTCCACTTT
clone size: .; J gene: TRBJ1-5; V gene: TRBV9; D gene: .; CDR3 protein: CASSVAGDQPQHF; CDR3 DNA: TGTGCCAGCAGCGTAGCCGGGGACCAGCCCCAGCATTTT
clone size: .; J gene: TRBJ2-1; V gene: TRBV12-3/TRBV12-4; D gene: TRBD2; CDR3 protein: CASRDGTSGRYNEQFF; CDR3 DNA: TGTGCCAGCAGGGACGGGACTAGCGGGAGGTACAATGAGCAGTTCTTC
clone size: few; J gene: TRBJ2-5; V gene: TRBV7-8; D gene: .; CDR3 protein: CASSLAHLVTSDETQYF; CDR3 DNA: TGTGCCAGCAGCTTAGCGCATCTTGTGACTAGTGACGAGACCCAGTACTTC
clone size: .; J gene: TRBJ2-7; V gene: TRBV4-3; D gene: TRBD1; CDR3 protein: CASSPRVAGGYEQYF; CDR3 DNA: TGCGCCAGCAGCCCCCGGGTGGCAGGGGGCTACGAGCAGTACTTC
clone size: few; J gene: TRBJ2-7; V gene: TRBV6-6; D gene: TRBD1; CDR3 protein: CASTGQPYEQYF; CDR3 DNA: TGTGCCAGCACGGGACAGCCCTACGAGCAGTACTTC
clone size: .; J gene: TRBJ1-6; V gene: TRBV7-2; D gene: .; CDR3 protein: CASSLGPGPSYNSPLHF; CDR3 DNA: TGTGCCAGCAGCTTAGGGCCAGGACCCTCCTATAATTCACCCCTCCACTTT
clone size: few; J gene: TRBJ2-2; V gene: TRBV19; D gene: TRBD2; CDR3 protein: CASSGGRLYTGELFF; CDR3 DNA: TGTGCCAGTAGTGGCGGGAGGTTATACACCGGGGAGCTGTTTTTT
clone size: many; J gene: TRBJ2-4; V gene: TRBV7-2; D gene: .; CDR3 protein: CASSYDQAKNIQYF; CDR3 DNA: TGTGCCAGCAGCTACGACCAAGCCAAAAACATTCAGTACTTC
clone size: .; J gene: TRBJ1-4; V gene: TRBV28; D gene: .; CDR3 protein: CASGLASPNEKLFF; CDR3 DNA: TGTGCCAGCGGCCTCGCCAGCCCGAATGAAAAACTGTTTTTT
clone size: few; J gene: TRBJ2-5; V gene: TRBV7-9; D gene: .; CDR3 protein: CASSTASEAGETQYF; CDR3 DNA: TGTGCCAGCAGCACCGCTAGTGAAGCTGGGGAGACCCAGTACTTC
clone size: .; J gene: TRBJ1-2; V gene: TRBV28; D gene: .; CDR3 protein: CASVGLPNYGYTF; CDR3 DNA: TGTGCCAGCGTGGGTCTACCTAACTATGGCTACACCTTC
clone size: .; J gene: TRBJ2-2; V gene: TRBV5-1; D gene: TRBD2; CDR3 protein: CASGPMGGSGSGELFF; CDR3 DNA: TGCGCCAGCGGACCAATGGGAGGGAGTGGTTCCGGGGAGCTGTTTTTT
clone size: .; J gene: TRBJ2-3; V gene: TRBV10-3; D gene: TRBD1; CDR3 protein: CAISESTGEDTQYF; CDR3 DNA: TGTGCCATCAGTGAGTCGACAGGGGAAGATACGCAGTATTTT
clone size: .; J gene: TRBJ2-1; V gene: TRBV5-1; D gene: TRBD2; CDR3 protein: CASSLDGGRGGYNEQFF; CDR3 DNA: TGCGCCAGCAGCTTGGATGGCGGGAGAGGTGGCTACAATGAGCAGTTCTTC
clone size: few; J gene: TRBJ1-4; V gene: TRBV28; D gene: TRBD1; CDR3 protein: CASSFKPGQGFEKLFF; CDR3 DNA: TGTGCCAGCAGTTTCAAACCGGGACAGGGGTTTGAAAAACTGTTTTTT
clone size: .; J gene: TRBJ2-5; V gene: TRBV5-1; D gene: .; CDR3 protein: CASSTGAPKETQYF; CDR3 DNA: TGCGCCAGCAGCACCGGTGCACCCAAAGAGACCCAGTACTTC
clone size: .; J gene: TRBJ1-2; V gene: TRBV20-1; D gene: .; CDR3 protein: CSARSGLGYTF; CDR3 DNA: TGCAGTGCTCGTTCAGGCTTAGGCTACACCTTC